The 8 T cell receptor beta chains in this list originate from one sample, sequenced in a study of CD8 T cells in ankylosing spondylitis. Study-level points and caveats: Apparently characteristic of ankylosing spondylitis blood was a TCR beta motif (eight highly homologous variants).

MiXCR, run by TCRdb on the 5' RACE reads, gives a single entry per CDR3 protein. The sample carries 750,000 to 850,000 distinct CDR3 sequences, 10% to 15% recorded once. Their antigens remain unidentified. Sequenced material: blood, either unsorted or a sorted T cell fraction (not recorded which). The receptors were gathered from a male donor with ankylosing spondylitis.

Details on this clonotype: The junction departs from the called germline gene at one end, perhaps through a read error. The rearrangement uses TRBV12-3 or TRBV12-4 and TRBJ2-7; 12 nucleotides line up with TRBD1. The CDR3 is made up of 12 amino acids. The CDR3 sequence is CASSFGDRGPLF. CDR3 nucleotides: TGTGCCAGCAGTTTTGGGGACAGGGGGCCGCTCTTC.

The chain uses TRBV20-1 and TRBJ1-2, with 9 bases aligning to TRBD1. Germline V gene data show CDR1 as DFQATT and CDR2 as SNEGSKA (reference sequence). V lost 0 bases, J lost 2 bases, and 13 bases stayed unmatched. The CDR3 extends over 18 amino acids. CDR3 DNA sequence: TGCAGTGCTAGAGACGCTCCTGGACAGGGGTTTGGGAACTATGGCTACACCTTC. The encoded protein is CSARDAPGQGFGNYGYTF.

This clonotype was observed at least ten times. The chain couples TRBV6-1 to TRBJ2-1, with 8 bases identical to TRBD2. V lost 3 bases to trimming and J lost 0 bases; unmatched junction nucleotides: 1. Per the germline V gene, CDR1 is MNHNS and CDR2 is SASEGT. CDR3 length equals 15 residues. CDR3 nucleotide sequence: TGTGCCAGCAGTGAGCGGGGGGTCTCCTACAATGAGCAGTTCTTC. It yields the protein CASSERGVSYNEQFF.

This clonotype came up a few times. V usage is TRBV24-1 and J usage is TRBJ2-1; TRBD1 matches 9 bases. Germline CDR1 and CDR2: KGHDR and SFDVKD. V shed 3 bases, J shed 8 bases, and the junction held 7 bases outside the gene matches. The CDR3 has 15 residues. This CDR3 is CATSDPGQGIYEQFF. CDR3 bases: TGTGCCACCAGTGATCCGGGACAGGGCATTTATGAGCAGTTCTTC.

The chain is built from TRBV6-6 and TRBJ1-1; TRBD1 matches at 7 bases. The junction had 6 bases not matched to a gene; V was cut back by 6 bases and J by 5 bases. From germline, CDR1 is MNHNY and CDR2 SVGAGI (reference sequence). CDR3 length equals 13 residues. CDR3 coding DNA: TGTGCCAGCAGCGACAGGGTTGTTACTGAAGCTTTCTTT. This gives the protein CASSDRVVTEAFF.

The V gene is TRBV7-9, the J gene TRBJ2-1; D gene uncertain. The germline gives CDR1 SEHNR, CDR2 FQNEAQ (reference sequence). V was pared by 3 bases and J by 8 bases, with 17 bases between. The CDR3 spans 15 residues. CDR3 bases: TGTGCCAGCAGCTTTAGAAGCCTCCAGGACCATGAGCAGTTCTTC. Protein product: CASSFRSLQDHEQFF.

The V call is TRBV30, the J call TRBJ1-2, with D possibly matching TRBD1 (6 bases). Germline CDR1 is GTSNPN and CDR2 is SVGIG (reference sequence). The CDR3 sequence is 14 residues long. The V gene lost 1 base and the J gene lost 7 bases, with 16 bases spanning the gap. The DNA of the CDR3 is TGTGCCTGGAGTGATCAGGGGATATCGGGTGGCTACACCTTC. Translated: CAWSDQGISGGYTF.

This rearrangement joins TRBV29-1 to TRBJ2-4; D ambiguous. The CDR3 length is 13 residues. V was pared by 4 bases and J by 7 bases, with 14 bases between. Germline assignment: CDR1 SQVTM and CDR2 ANQGSEA. The CDR3 is CSVGTWASNIQYF. CDR3 coding DNA: TGCAGCGTTGGTACATGGGCCTCGAACATTCAGTACTTC.